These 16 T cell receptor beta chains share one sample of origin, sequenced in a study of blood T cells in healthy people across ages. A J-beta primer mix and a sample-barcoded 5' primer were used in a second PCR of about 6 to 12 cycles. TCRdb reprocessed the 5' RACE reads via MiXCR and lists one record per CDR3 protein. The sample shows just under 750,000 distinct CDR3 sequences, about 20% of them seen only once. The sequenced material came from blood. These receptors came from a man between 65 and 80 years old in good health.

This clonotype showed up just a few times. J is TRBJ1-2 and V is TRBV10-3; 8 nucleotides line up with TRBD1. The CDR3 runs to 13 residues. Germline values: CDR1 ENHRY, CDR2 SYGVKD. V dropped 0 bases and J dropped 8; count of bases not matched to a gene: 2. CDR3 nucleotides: TGTGCCATCAGTGAGTCGTGGGACAGGGGCTACACCTTC. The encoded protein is CAISESWDRGYTF.

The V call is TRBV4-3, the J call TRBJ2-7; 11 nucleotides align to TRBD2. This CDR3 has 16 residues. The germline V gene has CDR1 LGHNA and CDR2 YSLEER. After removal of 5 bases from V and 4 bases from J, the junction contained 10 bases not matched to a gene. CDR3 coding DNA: TGCGCCAGCAGCTTTCAGCGACTAGCGGGGAATTACGAGCAGTACGTC. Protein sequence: CASSFQRLAGNYEQYV.

The DNA for the CDR3 is TGTGCCAGCAGTACGCGACCCGGGGAGCTGTTTTTT. The encoded protein is CASSTRPGELFF. The V and J genes are TRBV27 and TRBJ2-2; D is unclear. Trimming left V 5 bases short and J 6 bases short, with 7 bases between. CDR1 and CDR2 (germline): MNHEY, SMNVEV (reference sequence). The length of the CDR3 is 12 residues.

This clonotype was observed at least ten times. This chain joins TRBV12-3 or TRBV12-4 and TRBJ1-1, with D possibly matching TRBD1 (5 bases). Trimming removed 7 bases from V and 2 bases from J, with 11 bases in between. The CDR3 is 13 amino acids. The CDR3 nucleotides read TGTGCCAGCATAAAGACAGTCAACACTGAAGCTTTCTTT. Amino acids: CASIKTVNTEAFF.

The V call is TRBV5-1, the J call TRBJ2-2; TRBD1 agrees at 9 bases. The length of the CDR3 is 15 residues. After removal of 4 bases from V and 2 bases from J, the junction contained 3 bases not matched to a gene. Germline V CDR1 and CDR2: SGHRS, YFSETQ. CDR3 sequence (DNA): TGCGCCAGCAGCCCGGACAGGGGCAACACCGGGGAGCTGTTTTTT. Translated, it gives CASSPDRGNTGELFF.

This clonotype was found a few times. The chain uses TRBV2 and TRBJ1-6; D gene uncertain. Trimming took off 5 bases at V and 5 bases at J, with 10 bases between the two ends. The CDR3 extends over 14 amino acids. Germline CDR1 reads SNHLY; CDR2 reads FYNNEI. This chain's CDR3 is CASSFRVDNSPLHF. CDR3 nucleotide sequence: TGTGCCAGCAGTTTTCGGGTAGATAATTCACCCCTCCACTTT. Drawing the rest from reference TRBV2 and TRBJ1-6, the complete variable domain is EPEVTQTPSHQVTQMGQEVILRCVPISNHLYFYWYRQILGQKVEFLVSFYNNEISEKSEIFDDQFSVERPDGSNFTLKIRSTKLEDSAMYFCASSFRVDNSPLHFGNGTRLTVT.

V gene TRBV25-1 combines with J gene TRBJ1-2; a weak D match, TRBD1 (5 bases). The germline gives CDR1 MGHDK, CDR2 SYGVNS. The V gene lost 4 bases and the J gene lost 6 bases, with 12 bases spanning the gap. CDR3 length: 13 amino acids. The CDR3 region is CASSGGRDHGYTF. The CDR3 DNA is TGTGCCAGCAGTGGGGGCAGGGACCATGGCTACACCTTC.

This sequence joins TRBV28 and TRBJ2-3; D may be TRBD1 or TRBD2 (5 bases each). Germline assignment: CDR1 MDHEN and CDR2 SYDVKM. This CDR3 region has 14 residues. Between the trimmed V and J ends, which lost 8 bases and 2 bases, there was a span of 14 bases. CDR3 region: CASGPGTLTDTQYF. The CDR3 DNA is TGTGCCAGCGGACCCGGGACCCTCACAGATACGCAGTATTTT.

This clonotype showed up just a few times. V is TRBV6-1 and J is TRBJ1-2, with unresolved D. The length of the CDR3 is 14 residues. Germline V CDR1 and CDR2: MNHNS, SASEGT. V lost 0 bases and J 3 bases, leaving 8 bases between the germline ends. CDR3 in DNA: TGTGCCAGCAGTGAAGCCTGGGCTGACTATGGCTACACCTTC. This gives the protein CASSEAWADYGYTF.

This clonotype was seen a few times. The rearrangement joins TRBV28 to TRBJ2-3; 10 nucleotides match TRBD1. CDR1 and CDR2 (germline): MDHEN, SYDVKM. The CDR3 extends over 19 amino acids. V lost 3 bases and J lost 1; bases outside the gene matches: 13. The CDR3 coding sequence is TGTGCCAGCAGTTTGGGGTTTTTAACCGGGACAGGGGGCACAGATACGCAGTATTTT. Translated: CASSLGFLTGTGGTDTQYF.

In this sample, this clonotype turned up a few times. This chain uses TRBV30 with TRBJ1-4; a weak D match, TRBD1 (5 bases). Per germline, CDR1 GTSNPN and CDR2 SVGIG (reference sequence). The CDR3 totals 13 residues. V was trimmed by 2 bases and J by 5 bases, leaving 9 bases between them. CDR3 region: CAWSRQQNEKLFF. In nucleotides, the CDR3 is TGTGCCTGGAGTAGACAGCAGAATGAAAAACTGTTTTTT.

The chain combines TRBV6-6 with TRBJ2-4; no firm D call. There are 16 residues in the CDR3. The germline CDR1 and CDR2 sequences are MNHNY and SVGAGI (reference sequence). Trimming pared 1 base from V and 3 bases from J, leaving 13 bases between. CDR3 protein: CASSYYGSRGKNIQYF. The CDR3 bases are TGTGCCAGCAGTTACTACGGCAGTCGAGGCAAAAACATTCAGTACTTC.

The CDR3, as DNA: TGTGCCAGCAGTACCGGGACATGGACCTATGGCTACACCTTC. Its translation: CASSTGTWTYGYTF. The V gene is TRBV7-9, the J gene TRBJ1-2; TRBD1 might be the D (6 bases). Trimming left V 6 bases short and J 4 bases short, with 15 bases between. This CDR3 spans 14 amino acids. The germline gives CDR1 SEHNR, CDR2 FQNEAQ (reference sequence).

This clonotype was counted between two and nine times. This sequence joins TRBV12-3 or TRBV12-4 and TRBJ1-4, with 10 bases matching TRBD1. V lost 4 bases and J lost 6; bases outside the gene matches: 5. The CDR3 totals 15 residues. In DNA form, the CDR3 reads TGTGCCAGCAGTTACGACAGGGGGCTAGATGAAAAACTGTTTTTT. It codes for CASSYDRGLDEKLFF.

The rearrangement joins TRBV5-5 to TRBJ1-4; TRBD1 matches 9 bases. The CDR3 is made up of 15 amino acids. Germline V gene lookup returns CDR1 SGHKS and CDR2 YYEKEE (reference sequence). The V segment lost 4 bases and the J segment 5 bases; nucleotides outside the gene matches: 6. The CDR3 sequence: CASSLDRGENEKLFF. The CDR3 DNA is TGTGCCAGCAGCCTAGACAGGGGGGAGAATGAAAAACTGTTTTTT.

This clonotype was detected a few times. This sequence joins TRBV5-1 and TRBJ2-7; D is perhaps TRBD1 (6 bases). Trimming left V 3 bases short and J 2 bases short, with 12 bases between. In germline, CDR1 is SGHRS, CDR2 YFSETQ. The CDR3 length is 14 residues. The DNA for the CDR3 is TGCGCCAGCAGCTACAGGGAAACGACCTACGAGCAGTACTTC. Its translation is CASSYRETTYEQYF.